The rows below give T cell receptor beta chains drawn from one sample of a study of Ad26.COV2.S vaccination and SARS-CoV-2 variants. Produced via immunoSEQ multiplex PCR; TCRdb's table is partial and in-frame only. This table holds more than 400,000 clones, around 90% found once. The material sequenced was peripheral blood, taken in a trial of Ad26.COV2.S vaccine versus placebo. Receptor source: a person aged 18-65 years who received the Ad26.COV2.S COVID-19 vaccine or a placebo. The CDR3 runs from the conserved cysteine through the conserved F or W. The D gene is left open where the match is weak. A clone size is listed for some rows: how often the clone was seen (once, few, many), or a class if it is expanded.

cdr3_aa	cdr3_nt	v_call	d_call	clone_size	j_call
CASSFTRNEQFF	TGTGCCAGCAGCTTCACGCGCAATGAGCAGTTCTTC	TRBV7-9	NA	NA	TRBJ2-1
CASSPGLAGNEQFF	TGTGCCAGCAGCCCTGGACTAGCGGGAAATGAGCAGTTCTTC	TRBV7-8	TRBD2	NA	TRBJ2-1
CASSFEGGGSPLHF	TGTGCCAGCAGTTTTGAAGGGGGGGGTTCACCCCTCCACTTT	TRBV28	NA	NA	TRBJ1-6
CASSEVQANYGYTF	TGTGCCAGCAGTGAAGTTCAGGCTAACTATGGCTACACCTTC	TRBV6-1	NA	NA	TRBJ1-2
CASSTDRDYEQYF	TGTGCCAGCAGCACGGACAGGGACTACGAGCAGTACTTC	TRBV7-9	TRBD1	NA	TRBJ2-7
CASSSSRETQYF	TGTGCCAGCAGCTCTTCGCGGGAGACCCAGTACTTC	TRBV9	NA	once	TRBJ2-5
CASSADWQETQYF	TGTGCCAGCAGCGCGGACTGGCAAGAGACCCAGTACTTC	TRBV7-2	NA	NA	TRBJ2-5
CASSFVLGRPQHF	TGTGCCAGCAGTTTTGTCCTAGGACGGCCCCAGCATTTT	TRBV28	NA	NA	TRBJ1-5
CASSVAGGSGELFF	TGTGCCAGCAGCGTAGCTGGTGGTTCCGGGGAGCTGTTTTTT	TRBV9	NA	once	TRBJ2-2
CASSRGVGSADTQYF	TGTGCCAGCAGCCGGGGGGTTGGTAGCGCAGATACGCAGTATTTT	TRBV5-6	TRBD2	NA	TRBJ2-3
CASGPTSGSSYEQYF	TGTGCCAGCGGCCCCACTAGCGGGAGCTCCTACGAGCAGTACTTC	TRBV7-6	TRBD2	once	TRBJ2-7
CASSFGTGNGIGELFF	TGTGCCAGCAGCTTCGGGACAGGGAATGGAATCGGGGAGCTGTTTTTT	TRBV11-1	TRBD1	NA	TRBJ2-2
CASSLRTGIGNTIYF	TGCGCCAGCAGCCTACGGACAGGGATCGGAAACACCATATATTTT	TRBV5-1	TRBD1	NA	TRBJ1-3
CSASRASGTKTDTQYF	TGCAGTGCTAGTCGGGCTAGCGGGACGAAGACAGATACGCAGTATTTT	TRBV20-1	TRBD2	NA	TRBJ2-3
CASSRRDYEQYF	TGTGCCAGCAGCCGGCGGGACTACGAGCAGTACTTC	TRBV3-1/TRBV3-2	NA	NA	TRBJ2-7
CASSQGTGGNEQYF	TGCGCCAGCAGCCAAGGTACAGGGGGTAACGAGCAGTACTTC	TRBV4-1	TRBD1	NA	TRBJ2-7
CASGLREKETQYF	TGTGCCAGCGGCCTACGGGAAAAAGAGACCCAGTACTTC	TRBV7-9	NA	NA	TRBJ2-5
CASSSTTPGLAINEQFF	TGTGCCAGCAGCTCAACAACTCCGGGACTAGCGATAAATGAGCAGTTCTTC	TRBV7-8	TRBD2	NA	TRBJ2-1
CASSLAGRSSGANVLTF	TGCGCCAGCAGCTTGGCAGGCAGGAGCTCTGGGGCCAACGTCCTGACTTTC	TRBV5-1	NA	NA	TRBJ2-6
CASSIEDSTFYEQYF	TGTGCCAGTAGTATTGAGGACTCCACCTTCTACGAGCAGTACTTC	TRBV19	NA	NA	TRBJ2-7
CASSPRWAYTQYF	TGTGCCAGCTCACCAAGATGGGCTTATACGCAGTATTTT	TRBV18	NA	NA	TRBJ2-3
CASRVGQSSYNEQFF	TGTGCCAGCAGGGTGGGACAGAGCTCCTACAATGAGCAGTTCTTC	TRBV2	TRBD1	NA	TRBJ2-1
CASSYSNEQFF	TGTGCCAGTAGCTATAGCAATGAGCAGTTCTTC	TRBV19	NA	NA	TRBJ2-1
CASSVATDQPQHF	TGTGCCAGCAGCGTAGCCACGGATCAGCCCCAGCATTTT	TRBV9	NA	NA	TRBJ1-5
CASSWGLGSTDTQYF	TGTGCCAGCAGCTGGGGACTAGGAAGCACAGATACGCAGTATTTT	TRBV5-4	TRBD2	NA	TRBJ2-3